Listed below are T cell receptor beta chains from one sample, sequenced in a study of blood T cell repertoires in COVID-19. Clones were read by immunoSEQ multiplex PCR, and TCRdb kept only the in-frame ones, dropping some. The table lists more than 90,000 clones, approximately 90% of them singletons. Sequenced: peripheral blood. These receptors were taken from a man aged 45-65 years with acute or convalescent COVID-19. CDR3s include the opening cysteine and the closing phenylalanine or tryptophan. A D gene is named only where the DNA matches it firmly. Not all rows give a size; the values are once, few, many and, for expanded clones, a class.

few TRBJ2-5 TRBV5-4 . CASSFGGATQETQYF TGTGCCAGCAGCTTTGGCGGGGCCACACAAGAGACCCAGTACTTC
. TRBJ1-1 TRBV3-1/TRBV3-2 TRBD1 CASSWGQGMLTEAFF TGTGCCAGCAGCTGGGGACAGGGGATGTTGACTGAAGCTTTCTTT
once TRBJ2-7 TRBV27 TRBD2 CASSSLHWRGGNEQYF TGTGCCAGCAGTTCCCTTCACTGGCGGGGGGGGAACGAGCAGTACTTC
. TRBJ1-1 TRBV27 TRBD1 CASSHRGRGTEAFF TGTGCCAGCAGTCACAGGGGGCGAGGCACTGAAGCTTTCTTT
. TRBJ2-1 TRBV19 TRBD2 CASSITSGGYEQFF TGTGCCAGTAGTATAACTAGCGGGGGGTATGAGCAGTTCTTC
. TRBJ2-7 TRBV7-9 . CASSLAGDYEQYF TGTGCCAGCAGCTTAGCAGGGGACTACGAGCAGTACTTC
. TRBJ1-1 TRBV24-1 TRBD1 CATSDSDRVLTFF TGTGCCACCAGTGACTCGGACAGGGTGTTGACTTTCTTT
. TRBJ2-4 TRBV15 . CATSRQAGAGGNIQYF TGTGCCACCAGCAGACAAGCGGGGGCAGGGGGAAACATTCAGTACTTC
few TRBJ2-6 TRBV4-2 TRBD1 CASSRGTASGANVLTF TGTGCCAGCAGCCGAGGGACAGCCTCTGGGGCCAACGTCCTGACTTTC
. TRBJ2-3 TRBV5-1 . CASSFGQFTDTQYF TGCGCCAGCAGCTTCGGACAGTTCACAGATACGCAGTATTTT
. TRBJ2-6 TRBV19 TRBD1 CASRQGALGGANVLTF TGTGCCAGTAGGCAGGGGGCGCTAGGTGGGGCCAACGTCCTGACTTTC
. TRBJ2-1 TRBV24-1 TRBD2 CATSEPRSGGADNEQFF TGTGCCACCAGTGAACCCCGGAGCGGGGGGGCCGACAATGAGCAGTTCTTC
. TRBJ1-2 TRBV7-2 TRBD1 CASSPMDRVIHGYTF TGTGCCAGCAGCCCAATGGACAGGGTGATTCATGGCTACACCTTC
few TRBJ2-2 TRBV28 TRBD2 CASSRGGAQRELFF TGTGCCAGCAGCCGCGGGGGGGCCCAACGGGAGCTGTTTTTT
. TRBJ2-3 TRBV4-3 TRBD2 CASSRSGTSGSTDTQYF TGCGCCAGCAGCCGTTCCGGGACTAGCGGGAGCACAGATACGCAGTATTTT
. TRBJ1-6 TRBV5-6 . CASSLGTHNSPLHF TGTGCCAGCAGCTTAGGGACACATAATTCACCCCTCCACTTT
. TRBJ2-5 TRBV5-1 TRBD2 CASSLSAGPQETQYF TGCGCCAGCAGCTTATCAGCGGGGCCCCAAGAGACCCAGTACTTC
. TRBJ2-1 TRBV9 TRBD2 CASSVTLAGPYTEQFF TGTGCCAGCAGCGTAACACTAGCGGGGCCATACACTGAGCAGTTCTTC
. TRBJ1-2 TRBV11-2 . CASSSRVGHGYTF TGTGCCAGCAGCTCCCGGGTCGGCCACGGCTACACCTTC
. TRBJ2-7 TRBV11-2 TRBD2 CASSWTSGDEQYF TGTGCCAGCAGCTGGACTAGCGGGGACGAGCAGTACTTC
. TRBJ1-4 TRBV6-5 . CASSYRGLSKKLFF TGTGCCAGCAGTTACAGGGGTCTTTCTAAAAAACTGTTTTTT
. TRBJ1-5 TRBV6-1 . CASSEANGQYQPQHF TGTGCCAGCAGTGAAGCGAACGGACAGTATCAGCCCCAGCATTTT
. TRBJ2-2 TRBV18 TRBD1 CASSLDRAGTGELFF TGTGCCAGCTCCCTTGACAGGGCGGGCACCGGGGAGCTGTTTTTT
once TRBJ1-4 TRBV29-1 . CSVGGYQGATNEKLFF TGCAGCGTTGGGGGTTATCAGGGTGCAACTAATGAAAAACTGTTTTTT
. TRBJ1-5 TRBV6-5 TRBD1 CASSQGAIQPQHF TGTGCCAGCAGCCAGGGGGCGATTCAGCCCCAGCATTTT
. TRBJ1-1 TRBV24-1 TRBD1 CATRTDRENTEAFF TGTGCCACTAGAACCGACAGGGAGAACACTGAAGCTTTCTTT
. TRBJ2-7 TRBV20-1 TRBD1 CSASQRNRGSYEQYF TGCAGTGCTAGTCAGCGGAACAGGGGATCATACGAGCAGTACTTC
. TRBJ1-5 TRBV7-9 TRBD1 CASSLAGTGNSNQPQHF TGTGCCAGCAGCCTAGCCGGGACAGGGAATAGCAATCAGCCCCAGCATTTT
. TRBJ1-6 TRBV30 TRBD1 CAWSVWTGSNSPLHF TGTGCCTGGAGTGTATGGACAGGGTCTAATTCACCCCTCCACTTT
. TRBJ1-5 TRBV4-1 . CASSQIQGWSNQPQHF TGCGCCAGCAGCCAGATACAGGGATGGAGCAATCAGCCCCAGCATTTT
. TRBJ2-7 TRBV11-2 TRBD2 CASSRTSSGGFYEQYF TGTGCCAGCAGCCGTACATCTAGCGGGGGTTTTTACGAGCAGTACTTC
once TRBJ1-1 TRBV27 TRBD1 CASAKRQGRTEAFF TGTGCCAGCGCAAAGAGACAGGGAAGGACTGAAGCTTTCTTT
. TRBJ2-2 TRBV6-1 TRBD2 CASSEEGLVNTGELFF TGTGCCAGCAGTGAGGAGGGACTAGTCAACACCGGGGAGCTGTTTTTT
. TRBJ1-1 TRBV7-5 . CVRSGGEGPNPNTEAFF TGTGTCAGAAGCGGGGGGGAGGGCCCAAACCCGAACACTGAAGCTTTCTTT
. TRBJ2-1 TRBV28 . CASSDPGRGHNEQFF TGTGCCAGCAGTGACCCGGGCAGGGGTCACAATGAGCAGTTCTTC
. TRBJ2-3 TRBV5-5 . CASSLYTGQYF TGTGCCAGCAGCTTGTACACAGGGCAGTATTTT
. TRBJ1-1 TRBV6-2/TRBV6-3 . CASSYSGRVNTEAFF TGTGCCAGCAGTTATAGTGGGAGGGTGAACACTGAAGCTTTCTTT